These 31 T cell receptor beta chains came from one sample sequenced in a study of blood T cell repertoires in COVID-19. TCRdb's table, derived via immunoSEQ multiplex PCR, lists solely in-frame clones and lacks some. This sample carries around 100,000 clones, over 65% of them seen once, and the ten largest clones take about 11%. Sequenced sample: peripheral blood. These receptors all come from a human donor in a cohort sampled during active COVID-19.

The rearrangement joins TRBV12-5 to TRBJ1-2; TRBD1 matches 7 bases. Germline CDR1 is LGHNT and CDR2 is FRNRAP. The junction had 14 bases not matched to a gene; V was cut back by 3 bases and J by 10 bases. The CDR3 runs to 15 residues. As DNA, the CDR3 is TGTGCTAGTGGTTTAAGTGTGACAGGGAAGGACGTCTACACCTTC. Amino acids: CASGLSVTGKDVYTF.

This clone occurred a few times. The chain is built from TRBV7-9 and TRBJ1-1, with TRBD1 matching 7 bases. Germline V CDR1 and CDR2: SEHNR, FQNEAQ (reference sequence). V lost 5 bases, J lost 7 bases, and 7 bases stayed unmatched. This CDR3 has 13 residues. CDR3 loop: CASSPKGTDEAFF. The CDR3 DNA reads as TGTGCCAGCAGCCCTAAAGGGACAGATGAAGCTTTCTTT.

V is TRBV7-8 and J is TRBJ2-1, with TRBD1 matching 10 bases. This CDR3 has 16 amino acids. Germline loops: CDR1 SGHVS, CDR2 FQNEAQ. The trim removed 5 bases at V and 6 bases at J, leaving 10 bases unmatched. The CDR3 reads CASSPPLRTGGNEQFF. In DNA, the CDR3 is TGTGCCAGCAGCCCGCCGCTAAGGACAGGGGGCAATGAGCAGTTCTTC.

The chain uses TRBV7-8 and TRBJ2-7; TRBD1 is a possible D gene (5 bases). The ends were cut back, 7 bases at V and 2 bases at J, with 9 bases in the middle. The germline CDR1 and CDR2 sequences are SGHVS and FQNEAQ. The CDR3 has 12 residues. CDR3 sequence (DNA): TGTGCCAGCACAGGGCCAACCTACGAGCAGTACTTC. As protein: CASTGPTYEQYF.

This sequence joins TRBV18 and TRBJ2-5; D is perhaps TRBD2 (5 bases). This CDR3 has 15 amino acids. Trimming removed 4 bases from V and 5 bases from J, with 17 bases in between. Germline V gives CDR1 KGHSH, CDR2 LQKENI. The CDR3 nucleotides read TGTGCCAGCTCACAAAATAGCGCGCAGCAGGAGACCCAGTACTTC. Translation gives CASSQNSAQQETQYF.

The V call is TRBV7-2, the J call TRBJ2-7; possible D gene TRBD1, 6 bases. The CDR3 runs to 14 residues. CDR1 and CDR2 (germline): SGHTA, FQGNSA. The ends were cut back, 4 bases at V and 2 bases at J, with 12 bases in the middle. The CDR3 DNA is TGTGCCAGCAGCTCAAGGTGGGGGCCCTACGAGCAGTACTTC. Translating gives CASSSRWGPYEQYF.

This clone was found a few times. The rearrangement joins TRBV5-1 to TRBJ1-1, with 7 bases fitting TRBD1. CDR3 length equals 13 residues. J lost 6 bases, V lost 4 bases, and 6 bases had no gene match. Germline CDR1 reads SGHRS; CDR2 reads YFSETQ. Here the CDR3 reads CASSTDRRSEAFF. In DNA form, the CDR3 reads TGCGCCAGCAGCACGGACAGGAGGTCTGAAGCTTTCTTT.

This clone was observed a single time. J is TRBJ2-2 and V is TRBV25-1, with 9 bases aligning to TRBD1. CDR1 MGHDK and CDR2 SYGVNS come from the germline V gene. Trimming cost V 4 bases and J 1 base; bases outside gene matches: 7. There are 17 residues in the CDR3. The DNA of the CDR3 is TGTGCCAGCAGTGGGGCCGCGGGACAGGGGAACACCGGGGAGCTGTTTTTT. This sequence encodes CASSGAAGQGNTGELFF.

There are a few counts of this clone. The chain combines TRBV5-1 with TRBJ2-1; possibly TRBD2 for D (6 bases). Germline V gene lookup returns CDR1 SGHRS and CDR2 YFSETQ. V was cut by 3 bases and J by 1 base, with 17 bases left in between. The CDR3 consists of 17 residues. DNA for the CDR3: TGCGCCAGCAGCTCTCTGGACAATGCGGGATCCTACAATGAGCAGTTCTTC. It specifies CASSSLDNAGSYNEQFF.

The rearrangement links TRBV5-4 to TRBJ2-7; 9 bases map to TRBD2. There are 14 residues in the CDR3. Losses at the gene ends were 2 bases for V and 6 bases for J; bases not matched to a gene: 6. The germline gives CDR1 SGHNT, CDR2 YYREEE (reference sequence). CDR3 in DNA: TGTGCCAGCAGCTTTAAGCGGGGGGCCGGCGAGCAGTACTTC. This encodes CASSFKRGAGEQYF.

The chain couples TRBV7-8 to TRBJ1-6; D is possibly TRBD1 (6 bases). Germline V gene lookup returns CDR1 SGHVS and CDR2 FQNEAQ. There are 15 residues in the CDR3. Trimming took 1 base from V and 4 from J, leaving 8 bases between them. This chain's CDR3 is CASSLGGQYNSPLHF. The DNA for the CDR3 is TGTGCCAGCAGCTTAGGCGGACAGTATAATTCACCCCTCCACTTT.

The V and J genes are TRBV5-4 and TRBJ2-5; 9 bases fit TRBD2. With 2 bases clipped from V and 2 bases from J, the junction kept 7 bases outside the gene matches. CDR1 and CDR2 from the germline V gene are SGHNT and YYREEE (reference sequence). This CDR3 spans 16 amino acids. The CDR3 nucleotides are TGTGCCAGCAGCTTAGGGGGCGGGGGGGATCAAGAGACCCAGTACTTC. It specifies CASSLGGGGDQETQYF.

The chain uses TRBV3-1 (or the pseudogene TRBV3-2) and TRBJ1-2, with 7 bases identical to TRBD1. V dropped 1 base and J dropped 5; count of bases not matched to a gene: 4. The CDR3 is 14 amino acids. The germline V gene has CDR1 LGHDT and CDR2 YNNKEL (reference sequence). This CDR3 reads CASSQGTGAYGYTF. CDR3 DNA sequence: TGTGCCAGCAGCCAAGGGACAGGAGCTTATGGCTACACCTTC.

This sequence joins TRBV7-6 and TRBJ1-6; D perhaps matches TRBD1 (6 bases). The CDR3 extends over 15 amino acids. V was clipped by 4 bases and J by 8 bases, with 15 bases between them. Per germline, CDR1 SGHVS and CDR2 FNYEAQ. CDR3 sequence reads: CASSSEGGGDSPLHF. The CDR3 nucleotides are TGTGCCAGCAGCTCTGAGGGGGGGGGTGATTCACCCCTCCACTTT.

This chain links TRBV9 with TRBJ1-2, with D hard to call. The germline CDR1 and CDR2 sequences are SGDLS and YYNGEE. V shed 4 bases and J shed 6 bases, with 19 bases lying between them. This CDR3 contains 15 residues. CDR3 in DNA: TGTGCCAGCAGCAACCCCGATCGGGTGGGAGATGGCTACACCTTC. Translating it yields CASSNPDRVGDGYTF.

The CDR3: CASSQDGGPGKTQYF. CDR3 DNA sequence: TGTGCCAGCAGCCAAGACGGGGGGCCCGGTAAGACCCAGTACTTC. The rearrangement joins TRBV3-1 (or the pseudogene TRBV3-2) to TRBJ2-5; a possible D gene is TRBD2 (7 bases). V was pared by 0 bases and J by 6 bases, with 14 bases between. Germline V CDR1 and CDR2: LGHDT, YNNKEL (reference sequence). This CDR3 is built from 15 residues.

V is TRBV5-4 and J is TRBJ1-2; maybe TRBD1 (5 bases). The CDR3 consists of 13 residues. Germline lookup yields CDR1 SGHNT and CDR2 YYREEE (reference sequence). V was clipped by 9 bases and J by 4 bases, with 16 bases between them. Here the CDR3 reads CATRGIHLYGYTF. The CDR3 DNA is TGTGCCACTAGGGGCATTCACCTCTATGGCTACACCTTC. The full variable domain, rest sourced from reference TRBV5-4 and TRBJ1-2, is ETGVTQSPTHLIKTRGQQVTLRCSSQSGHNTVSWYQQALGQGPQFIFQYYREEENGRGNFPPRFSGLQFPNYSSELNVNALELDDSALYLCATRGIHLYGYTFGSGTRLTVV.

A few counts support this clone. The genes are TRBV10-3 and TRBJ2-7; a weak D match, TRBD1 (6 bases). CDR1 is ENHRY and CDR2 is SYGVKD in the germline V gene. Trimming pared 6 bases from V and 3 bases from J, leaving 9 bases between. The CDR3 contains 12 residues. The CDR3 here is CAIRGAGYEQYF. Here the CDR3 DNA reads TGTGCCATCAGGGGGGCCGGCTACGAGCAGTACTTC.

This clone appeared once. The sample contains more than one DNA sequence encoding this CDR3. The CDR3 here is CASSTDGGNQPQHF. The CDR3 nucleotides are TGCGCCAGTAGCACCGACGGAGGCAATCAGCCCCAGCATTTT. The chain recombines TRBV5-1 with TRBJ1-5; the D is unclear. CDR3 length equals 14 residues. The germline V gene encodes CDR1 SGHRS and CDR2 YFSETQ. V lost 8 bases, J lost 2 bases, and 14 bases lay in between.

The chain carries TRBV2 and TRBJ2-3, with 8 bases that match TRBD2. CDR3 size: 17 residues. Trimming removed 1 base from V and 2 bases from J; junction bases left unmatched: 8. Looked up from germline, CDR1 is SNHLY and CDR2 is FYNNEI. For the CDR3, the DNA is TGTGCCAGCAGTGAAGGCTTAGGCGGGGGGAACACAGATACGCAGTATTTT. Translating it yields CASSEGLGGGNTDTQYF. The full variable domain, completed using reference TRBV2 and TRBJ2-3, is EPEVTQTPSHQVTQMGQEVILRCVPISNHLYFYWYRQILGQKVEFLVSFYNNEISEKSEIFDDQFSVERPDGSNFTLKIRSTKLEDSAMYFCASSEGLGGGNTDTQYFGPGTRLTVL.

The rearrangement links TRBV7-6 to TRBJ2-7, with D possibly matching TRBD2 (6 bases). Trimming took off 5 bases at V and 6 bases at J, with 20 bases between the two ends. The CDR3 totals 15 residues. CDR1 is SGHVS and CDR2 is FNYEAQ in the germline V gene. The CDR3 sequence: CASSAWGDPSGEQYF. The CDR3 coding sequence is TGTGCCAGCAGCGCCTGGGGGGATCCCTCCGGCGAGCAGTACTTC.

The CDR3 here is CASSQQGGETQYF. For the CDR3, the DNA is TGTGCCAGCTCACAACAGGGTGGGGAGACCCAGTACTTC. The genes are TRBV18 and TRBJ2-5; possible D gene TRBD1, 6 bases. CDR1 and CDR2 (germline): KGHSH, LQKENI. The CDR3 sequence is 13 residues long. V dropped 4 bases and J dropped 5 bases, with 11 bases sitting between them.

V usage is TRBV11-2 and J usage is TRBJ2-1; 9 bases are shared with TRBD2. Trimming cost V 1 base and J 10 bases; bases outside gene matches: 14. Germline loops: CDR1 SGHAT, CDR2 FQNNGV. This CDR3 contains 17 residues. The CDR3 sequence is CASSLGAGGPHLGEQFF. The CDR3 DNA follows: TGTGCCAGCAGCTTAGGGGCGGGGGGGCCCCATCTGGGCGAGCAGTTCTTC.

The genes are TRBV15 and TRBJ1-1; no definite D call. Germline-derived CDR1 and CDR2 are LNHNV and YYDKDF (reference sequence). V was pared by 0 bases and J by 1 base, with 12 bases between. The CDR3 is 16 residues long. As DNA, the CDR3 is TGTGCCACCAGCAGAGATCGGTGGCGGGGGAACACTGAAGCTTTCTTT. Translating gives CATSRDRWRGNTEAFF.

The J gene is TRBJ1-2, the V gene TRBV30; possible D gene TRBD1, 5 bases. V was cut by 4 bases and J by 6 bases, with 12 bases left in between. CDR3 length: 12 residues. The germline V gene has CDR1 GTSNPN and CDR2 SVGIG (reference sequence). Here the CDR3 reads CAWTRRGNGYTF. Written as DNA, the CDR3 is TGTGCCTGGACGAGAAGGGGAAATGGCTACACCTTC. The whole variable domain, filled in from reference TRBV30 and TRBJ1-2, reads SQTIHQWPATLVQPVGSPLSLECTVEGTSNPNLYWYRQAAGRGLQLLFYSVGIGQISSEVPQNLSASRPQDRQFILSSKKLLLSDSGFYLCAWTRRGNGYTFGSGTRLTVV.

This sequence joins TRBV12-5 and TRBJ2-3; possibly TRBD2 for D (5 bases). This CDR3 contains 13 residues. In germline, CDR1 is LGHNT, CDR2 FRNRAP. The V end was cut by 0 bases, the J end by 4 bases, with 5 bases between. The CDR3 is CASGLVAADTQYF. DNA for the CDR3: TGTGCTAGTGGTTTGGTAGCGGCAGATACGCAGTATTTT.

The chain carries TRBV15 and TRBJ2-7; perhaps TRBD2 as D (6 bases). Germline assignment: CDR1 LNHNV and CDR2 YYDKDF (reference sequence). CDR3 size: 15 residues. V shed 0 bases and J shed 6 bases, with 15 bases lying between them. The CDR3 protein is CATSREGTGELEQYF. Written as DNA, the CDR3 is TGTGCCACCAGCAGAGAGGGGACTGGGGAACTCGAGCAGTACTTC.

The chain employs TRBV2 and TRBJ1-5; D uncertain. The CDR3 loop spans 12 amino acids. CDR1 is SNHLY, CDR2 FYNNEI, per germline. Trimming removed 3 bases from V and 9 bases from J, with 9 bases in between. Here the CDR3 DNA reads TGTGCCAGCAGTGACCACAAACGGCCCCAGCATTTT. Encoded protein: CASSDHKRPQHF.

V gene TRBV27 combines with J gene TRBJ2-1; D call uncertain. Germline V gives CDR1 MNHEY, CDR2 SMNVEV (reference sequence). V dropped 5 bases and J dropped 6 bases, with 5 bases sitting between them. The CDR3 runs to 11 residues. The CDR3 loop is CASSDFNEQFF. The CDR3 DNA reads as TGTGCCAGCAGTGACTTCAATGAGCAGTTCTTC.

The chain is built from TRBV18 and TRBJ1-1, with D perhaps matching TRBD1 (6 bases). CDR1 and CDR2 (germline): KGHSH, LQKENI. CDR3 length: 12 residues. The V and J ends lost 6 bases and 5 bases respectively, with 10 bases between them. The CDR3 protein is CASSRRGTEAFF. For the CDR3, the DNA is TGTGCCAGCTCTCGAAGGGGGACTGAAGCTTTCTTT.

This chain's CDR3 is CASSFGLADTQYF. In DNA, the CDR3 is TGTGCCAGCAGTTTTGGACTAGCAGATACGCAGTATTTT. The V call is TRBV27, the J call TRBJ2-3, with TRBD2 matching over 7 bases. Losses at the gene ends were 3 bases for V and 4 bases for J; bases not matched to a gene: 1. The CDR3 spans 13 residues. The V gene's germline CDR1 is MNHEY and CDR2 SMNVEV (reference sequence).